The T cell receptor beta chain described here comes from a study of monozygotic twins with inflammatory bowel disease. Whole-study findings and limits: A distinction between different T cell subtypes was not possible. Among IBD patients, TCRbeta diversity (inverse Simpson) was lower than in healthy co-twins.

Details on this clonotype: Its target is unknown.

From its re-call of the 5' RACE reads, TCRdb lists each CDR3 protein once, without DNA. This sample's table has approximately 160,000 distinct CDR3 sequences. Germline loops: CDR1 DFQATT, CDR2 SNEGSKA (reference sequence). The CDR3 has 12 amino acids. Whole blood that had not undergone T cell sorting provided the isolated total RNA. Sequencing was done on a sample of blood. This clonotype was sampled from a human donor with ulcerative colitis or Crohn's disease, or a healthy co-twin of an affected twin (not recorded which). V gene TRBV20-1 combines with J gene TRBJ1-2. This CDR3 reads CSARDGLDGYTF.